These T cell receptor beta chains were read from a single sample in a study of human T cells and chemical hapten exposure. MiXCR was run by TCRdb on the RACE reads, yielding one entry per CDR3 protein. The table shows more than 250,000 distinct CDR3 sequences, with 8.6% occurring only once. This specimen consisted of whole blood, obtained in connection with sensitization to the hapten diphenylcyclopropenone (DPC). These receptors came from a woman aged 40 to 49 with alopecia areata. Some clones in this sample may be carry-over from other donors' samples. CDR3s include the opening cysteine and the closing phenylalanine or tryptophan. Each record gives: CDR3 length, V gene, J gene, CDR3 protein.

18	TRBV28	TRBJ1-5	CASSFPKERQSNNQPQHF
12	TRBV13	TRBJ1-1	CASSWGQGEAFF
15	TRBV6-2/TRBV6-3	TRBJ2-7	CASSYSGQGSYEQYF
15	TRBV6-5	TRBJ2-1	CASRMEGGNLAEQFF
14	TRBV27	TRBJ1-5	CASSRRGSGEPQHF
16	TRBV28	TRBJ2-2	CASSLYGLAGTGELFF
15	TRBV6-2/TRBV6-3	TRBJ2-3	CASRERGRRADTQYF
14	TRBV18	TRBJ2-7	CASSSTGRSYEQYF
15	TRBV7-2	TRBJ1-2	CASSLADREGAGYTF
20	TRBV5-1	TRBJ2-3	CASSSWGLAGDYLVPDTQYF
12	TRBV20-1	TRBJ2-7	CSARIQGYEQYF
17	TRBV5-1	TRBJ2-7	CASSRTVNNPSTSEQYF
15	TRBV4-1	TRBJ2-7	CASSQDPGHYYEQYF
11	TRBV29-1	TRBJ1-1	CSVISGGEAFF
15	TRBV28	TRBJ2-1	CASSEGLAGRDEQFF
14	TRBV20-1	TRBJ2-1	CSAIGTSSYNEQFF
12	TRBV29-1	TRBJ2-3	CSVGGGTDTQYF
13	TRBV5-4	TRBJ2-7	CASSFDWGYEQYF
17	TRBV6-2/TRBV6-3	TRBJ2-7	CASSPPPLAAITYEQYF
12	TRBV20-1	TRBJ2-7	CSVRVGAYEQYF
18	TRBV15	TRBJ1-1	CATSRDQGTGAAETEAFF
14	TRBV15	TRBJ2-6	CATSGRVGANVLTF
15	TRBV6-2/TRBV6-3	TRBJ1-1	CASSYARTGATEAFF
15	TRBV10-3	TRBJ2-1	CAISESTLGVNEQFF